This T cell receptor beta chain was documented in a study of T cells expressing NK-cell markers. Study outcomes and limitations: In several donors, dominant clonotypes made up about 25-65% of CD3+CD56-NKG2C+ cells.

The germline V gene has CDR1 SEHNR and CDR2 FQNEAQ (reference sequence). The CDR3 runs 15 residues. TCRdb re-called the 5' RACE reads and shows each CDR3 protein once, DNA omitted. Found here are some 140,000 distinct CDR3 sequences; the top ten clones hold approximately 35%. A word on this clonotype: As yet, its antigen is unknown.

The sequencing sample was made of blood T cells: a sorted CD56 or NKG2C T cell subset, CD4+ or CD8+ T cells, or bulk PBMC T cells (not recorded which). This TCR was recovered from a woman between 45 and 65 years old in good health. The rearrangement joins TRBV7-9 to TRBJ1-2; TCRdb proposes TRBD1, but this gene call is untestable without DNA. This CDR3 reads CASSLALQGTYGYTF.